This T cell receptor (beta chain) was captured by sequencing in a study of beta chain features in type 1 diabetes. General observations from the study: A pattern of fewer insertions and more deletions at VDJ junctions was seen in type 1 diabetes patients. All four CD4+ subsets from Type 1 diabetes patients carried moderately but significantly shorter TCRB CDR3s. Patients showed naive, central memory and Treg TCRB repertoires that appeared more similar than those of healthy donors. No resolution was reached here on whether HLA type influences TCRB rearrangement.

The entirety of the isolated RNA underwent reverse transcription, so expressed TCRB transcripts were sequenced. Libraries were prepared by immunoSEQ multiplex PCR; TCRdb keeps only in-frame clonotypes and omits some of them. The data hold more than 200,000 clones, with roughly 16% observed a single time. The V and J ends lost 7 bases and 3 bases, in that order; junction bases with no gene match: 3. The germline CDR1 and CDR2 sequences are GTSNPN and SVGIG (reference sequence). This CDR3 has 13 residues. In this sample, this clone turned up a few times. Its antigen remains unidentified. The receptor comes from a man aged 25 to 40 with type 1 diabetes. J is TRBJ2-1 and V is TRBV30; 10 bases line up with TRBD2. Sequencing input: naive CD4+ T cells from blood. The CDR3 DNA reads TGTGCCTCGGGACTAGCGAACTACAATGAGCAGTTCTTC. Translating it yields CASGLANYNEQFF.